One sample yielded the 5 T cell receptor beta chains listed below, sequenced in a study of immune evolution from preneoplasia to lung adenocarcinoma. The protocol was immunoSEQ multiplex PCR, while the TCRdb copy is restricted to in-frame clones and leaves out a portion. In the table there are 9,000 to 10,000 clones, roughly 77% of which are singletons. The material sequenced was FFPE lung adenocarcinoma in situ tissue. The receptors here all came from a person aged 65-85 years with lung adenocarcinoma.

This chain uses TRBV28 with TRBJ1-5, with D unresolved. The CDR3 extends over 16 amino acids. Trimming removed 6 bases from V and 3 bases from J, with 18 bases in between. From germline, CDR1 is MDHEN and CDR2 SYDVKM. The CDR3 sequence: CASSREGPGVNQPQHF. The CDR3 bases are TGTGCCAGCAGCCGGGAGGGCCCCGGGGTCAATCAGCCCCAGCATTTT.

This rearrangement joins TRBV28 to TRBJ2-3; 10 nucleotides match TRBD1. The ends lost 6 bases at V and 5 bases at J; junction bases unmatched: 8. Germline values: CDR1 MDHEN, CDR2 SYDVKM. The CDR3 is 15 amino acids. DNA for the CDR3: TGTGCCAGCAGCACCGGGACAGGGGATGGAGATACGCAGTATTTT. Translating it yields CASSTGTGDGDTQYF.

The CDR3 region has the DNA TGCGCCAGCAGCCTCGGCGGGGCAGACCACACCGGGGAGCTGTTTTTT. Translation: CASSLGGADHTGELFF. The chain is built from TRBV4-1 and TRBJ2-2; TRBD2 might be the D (6 bases). V dropped 4 bases and J dropped 3 bases, with 15 bases sitting between them. Germline V gives CDR1 MGHRA, CDR2 YSYEKL. CDR3 size: 16 residues.

J is TRBJ1-1 and V is TRBV21-1; the DNA was not compared with TRBD1, the D call given in the table. TRBV21-1 is a documented pseudogene. The CDR3 is 17 amino acids. The CDR3 loop is CASSKGQGAGLATEAFF. The CDR3 region has the DNA TGTGCCAGCAGCAAGGGACAGGGGGCAGGGTTGGCCACTGAAGCTTTCTTT.

This clone was counted between two and nine times. V gene TRBV28 combines with J gene TRBJ1-5; 8 bases match TRBD1. This CDR3 is 15 amino acids long. V gave up 2 bases and J gave up 0 bases; unmatched junction bases: 0. CDR1 and CDR2 from the germline V gene are MDHEN and SYDVKM. The CDR3 sequence is CASSLQGASNQPQHF. The CDR3 DNA is TGTGCCAGCAGTTTACAGGGGGCTAGCAATCAGCCCCAGCATTTT.